This passage covers 10 T cell receptor beta chains from one sample sequenced in a study of cytomegalovirus exposure and HLA in healthy donors. PCR primers comprised 60 Vbeta and 13 Jbeta primers. Sequenced by immunoSEQ multiplex PCR; TCRdb stores in-frame clones only, minus some. Seen here are roughly 84,000 clones, around 66% observed once, and the top ten hold 15%. The material sequenced was PBMCs. These receptors were collected from a middle-aged woman in good health and CMV-seropositive.

The chain recombines TRBV27 with TRBJ2-5; maybe TRBD2 (6 bases). Trimming took off 7 bases at V and 1 base at J, with 22 bases between the two ends. Germline V lookup: CDR1 MNHEY, CDR2 SMNVEV (reference sequence). CDR3 length equals 17 residues. The CDR3 sequence is CASKQEPNPGLQETQYF. In DNA, the CDR3 is TGTGCCAGCAAGCAAGAGCCGAATCCGGGACTCCAAGAGACCCAGTACTTC.

This chain connects TRBV5-1 to TRBJ1-2; TRBD1 matches at 8 bases. The CDR3 runs to 16 residues. The junction had 16 bases not matched to a gene; V was cut back by 4 bases and J by 8 bases. Germline assignment: CDR1 SGHRS and CDR2 YFSETQ. CDR3 DNA sequence: TGCGCCAGCAGCCGCCTCACTGGGACAGGCGGGATCGGCTACACCTTC. Protein: CASSRLTGTGGIGYTF.

This chain links TRBV6-5 with TRBJ2-5; D might be TRBD2 (5 bases). Germline lookup yields CDR1 MNHEY and CDR2 SVGAGI. The CDR3 has 13 amino acids. The V and J ends lost 6 bases and 5 bases respectively, with 13 bases between them. For the CDR3, the DNA is TGTGCCAGCAGCCCGAGGGCGTGGGAGACCCAGTACTTC. Its translation is CASSPRAWETQYF.

V is TRBV19 and J is TRBJ1-5, with D possibly being TRBD1 (5 bases). V gave up 3 bases and J gave up 6 bases, with 6 bases separating them. The germline gives CDR1 LNHDA, CDR2 SQIVND (reference sequence). The CDR3 runs to 12 residues. CDR3 sequence: CASSITGQPQHF. The CDR3 DNA reads TGTGCCAGTAGTATTACAGGTCAGCCCCAGCATTTT.

The V gene is TRBV27, the J gene TRBJ2-7; no definite D call. The CDR3 spans 13 residues. Deletions cut 3 bases from V and 2 bases from J, with 8 bases between. Germline CDR1 reads MNHEY; CDR2 reads SMNVEV (reference sequence). CDR3 in amino acids: CASSFTAAYEQYF. The DNA for the CDR3 is TGTGCCAGCAGTTTTACAGCAGCCTACGAGCAGTACTTC.

The chain couples TRBV27 to TRBJ2-1; unclear D gene. This CDR3 contains 14 residues. Germline CDR1 reads MNHEY; CDR2 reads SMNVEV (reference sequence). V was pared by 6 bases and J by 8 bases, with 17 bases between. The CDR3 nucleotides are TGTGCCAGCAGCCCCCGACGAAGCCAGGATGAGCAGTTCTTC. This gives the protein CASSPRRSQDEQFF.

V and J are TRBV5-1 and TRBJ2-6; no definite D call. Germline V CDR1 and CDR2: SGHRS, YFSETQ. CDR3 length equals 15 residues. V lost 0 bases and J 2 bases, leaving 6 bases between the germline ends. The CDR3 loop reads CASSLDPAGANVLTF. DNA of the CDR3: TGCGCCAGCAGCTTGGATCCAGCTGGGGCCAACGTCCTGACTTTC.

The CDR3 region has the DNA TGCGCCAGCAGCTTGGCTCAGGGTAGCACTGAAGCTTTCTTT. Translated, it gives CASSLAQGSTEAFF. The rearrangement links TRBV5-1 to TRBJ1-1; TRBD1 is a possible D gene (5 bases). The CDR3 contains 14 residues. Trimming took off 0 bases at V and 4 bases at J, with 10 bases between the two ends. CDR1 SGHRS and CDR2 YFSETQ come from the germline V gene.

This clone was seen a few times. The V gene is TRBV25-1, the J gene TRBJ1-2; TRBD1 matches at 8 bases. CDR1 is MGHDK, CDR2 SYGVNS, per germline. Germline trimming cut 4 bases from V and 4 bases from J; bases unmatched to any gene: 8. The CDR3 length is 15 residues. The CDR3 loop reads CASSATGGDFYGYTF. The CDR3 nucleotides are TGTGCCAGCAGTGCCACAGGGGGGGACTTCTATGGCTACACCTTC.

J is TRBJ2-3 and V is TRBV28; 8 bases fit TRBD2. The CDR3 covers 15 residues. The germline gives CDR1 MDHEN, CDR2 SYDVKM. Trimming at V came to 5 bases and at J to 4 bases, leaving 8 bases not matched to a gene. As DNA, the CDR3 is TGTGCCAGCAGTGAAGCGGGAGATAAGTCAGATACGCAGTATTTT. As protein: CASSEAGDKSDTQYF.